The present T cell receptor beta chain was sequenced within a study of T-cell memory formation after mild COVID-19. Study outcomes and limitations: CD4+ clones that contracted lay mainly in CM and EM; CD8+ ones lay in EMRA. Cross-reactive memory appears to have joined, as suggested by some responding clones showing up in pre-infection memory. There was a balanced CD4/CD8 profile in clones contracting day 15 to 85, and later expanders leaned CD4+.

Germline CDR1 MGHRA, CDR2 YSYEKL. Between the trimmed V and J ends, which lost 0 bases and 7 bases, there was a span of 13 bases. There are 15 residues in the CDR3. Sample barcodes and UMIs were carried by the TCR alpha and TCR beta cDNA libraries that 5'RACE generated with constant-segment primers. TCRdb redid the calling of the 5' RACE reads with MiXCR, one entry per CDR3 protein. The profile shows some 600,000 distinct CDR3 sequences, 17% of them singletons. A word on this clonotype: The antigen is not known.

V is TRBV4-1 and J is TRBJ2-1; possibly TRBD1 for D (6 bases). The source material was PBMCs or a T cell subset sorted from them (not recorded which). The clonotype originates from an adult woman who had mild COVID-19 (a few samples of this study predate the infection). Cell type and time point are not known. The CDR3 DNA reads TGCGCCAGCAGCCAAGATACTGGCAGGGGTAATGAGCAGTTCTTC. It codes for CASSQDTGRGNEQFF.